Listed below are T cell receptor beta chains from one sample, sequenced in a study of tumor T cells in aggressive B-cell lymphoma. TCRdb's table, derived via immunoSEQ multiplex PCR, lists solely in-frame clones and lacks some. The table has 2,000 to 3,000 clones, 70% to 90% seen once. The sequenced material came from tumor tissue. The receptor source for this set is an adult with diffuse large B cell lymphoma. Both conserved end residues are part of each CDR3. A D gene is named only where the DNA matches it firmly. Some rows mark clone size as missing; the rest say once, few, many or name a class of expanded clone.

clone_size	v_call	j_call	d_call	cdr3_aa	cdr3_nt
NA	TRBV18	TRBJ2-5	NA	CASSPYIAGVEEPQYF	TGTGCCAGCTCACCATACATAGCAGGGGTTGAAGAGCCCCAGTACTTC
NA	TRBV5-1	TRBJ2-7	TRBD1	CASRSRGQGSEQYF	TGCGCCAGCAGATCCCGGGGACAGGGTAGCGAGCAGTACTTC
NA	TRBV13	TRBJ1-1	NA	CASSLGIRANTEAFF	TGTGCCAGCAGCCTGGGTATCAGGGCGAACACTGAAGCTTTCTTT
NA	TRBV7-9	TRBJ2-7	TRBD2	CASSKAGADQQYF	TGTGCCAGCAGCAAAGCGGGAGCGGACCAGCAGTACTTC
NA	TRBV30	TRBJ2-5	NA	CAWSVPGGETQYF	TGTGCCTGGAGTGTGCCCGGGGGAGAGACCCAGTACTTC
few	TRBV5-1	TRBJ2-5	TRBD1	CASSFAGGEETQYF	TGCGCCAGCAGCTTCGCAGGGGGCGAAGAGACCCAGTACTTC
NA	TRBV13	TRBJ1-2	TRBD1	CASSQVGGQGTKGYTF	TGTGCCAGCAGCCAGGTGGGGGGACAGGGGACGAAAGGCTACACCTTC
NA	TRBV19	TRBJ2-7	TRBD1	CANSPKGQGGAYEQYF	TGTGCCAATAGTCCAAAGGGACAGGGCGGCGCCTACGAGCAGTACTTC
few	TRBV15	TRBJ1-1	TRBD1	CATSSRDRALGTEAFF	TGTGCCACCAGCAGCCGGGACAGGGCGTTGGGGACTGAAGCTTTCTTT
NA	TRBV27	TRBJ2-7	NA	CASSDRSTSAYEQYF	TGTGCCAGCAGTGACAGGTCCACTTCGGCCTACGAGCAGTACTTC
once	TRBV5-4	TRBJ1-2	NA	CASNHRQYYGYTF	TGTGCCAGCAACCACAGGCAATACTATGGCTACACCTTC
NA	TRBV15	TRBJ2-1	TRBD2	CATAGQRESSYNEQFF	TGTGCCACCGCGGGTCAGCGGGAGAGTTCCTACAATGAGCAGTTCTTC
NA	TRBV5-4	TRBJ1-3	TRBD1	CASSPGTGGGNTIYF	TGTGCCAGCAGTCCCGGGACAGGAGGTGGAAACACCATATATTTT
NA	TRBV19	TRBJ1-4	TRBD1	CASSMTGINEKLFF	TGTGCCAGTAGTATGACAGGGATTAATGAAAAACTGTTTTTT
NA	TRBV5-4	TRBJ1-4	TRBD1	CASSLAGGVDKLFF	TGTGCCAGCAGCTTAGCAGGGGGCGTCGACAAACTGTTTTTT
NA	TRBV19	TRBJ1-1	TRBD1	CASSSRDRGFTEAFF	TGTGCCAGTAGTTCCCGGGACAGGGGGTTCACTGAAGCTTTCTTT
NA	TRBV28	TRBJ1-2	TRBD1	CASSGQGGYGYTF	TGTGCCAGCAGTGGACAGGGTGGCTATGGCTACACCTTC
NA	TRBV11-3	TRBJ2-5	TRBD1	CASSFGQGRETQYF	TGTGCCAGCAGCTTCGGACAGGGGAGAGAGACCCAGTACTTC
NA	TRBV6-1	TRBJ1-5	NA	CASSEGFSRPQHF	TGTGCCAGCAGTGAAGGTTTTTCTCGGCCCCAGCATTTT
NA	TRBV5-1	TRBJ2-2	NA	CASRLKGNGELFF	TGCGCCAGTCGCTTAAAGGGGAACGGGGAGCTGTTTTTT
NA	TRBV5-1	TRBJ2-3	TRBD2	CASSLVPGLPTDTQYF	TGCGCCAGCAGCTTGGTCCCGGGACTACCCACAGATACGCAGTATTTT
NA	TRBV27	TRBJ2-1	TRBD1	CASSTRQGGNEQFF	TGTGCCAGCAGTACCCGACAGGGTGGGAATGAGCAGTTCTTC
few	TRBV7-9	TRBJ1-1	TRBD1	CASLSGQLNTEAFF	TGTGCCAGCCTATCGGGACAGCTGAACACTGAAGCTTTCTTT
NA	TRBV7-3	TRBJ1-6	TRBD1	CASSLQGGNSPLHF	TGTGCCAGCAGCCTACAGGGGGGGAATTCACCCCTCCACTTT
NA	TRBV19	TRBJ1-5	NA	CASRSYGNQPQHF	TGTGCCAGTAGGAGTTATGGCAATCAGCCCCAGCATTTT
NA	TRBV19	TRBJ2-7	NA	CASSISPRYEQYF	TGTGCCAGTAGTATTTCTCCCCGGTACGAGCAGTACTTC
NA	TRBV5-1	TRBJ1-2	TRBD1	CASSPVDRGHGYTF	TGCGCCAGCAGCCCGGTTGATAGGGGGCATGGCTACACCTTC
NA	TRBV4-1	TRBJ2-1	TRBD1	CASSRGGLGQGWGEQFF	TGCGCCAGCAGCCGAGGGGGGTTGGGACAGGGGTGGGGTGAGCAGTTCTTC
NA	TRBV5-1	TRBJ2-2	TRBD1	CASSLGQGVGTGELFF	TGCGCTAGCAGCTTGGGACAGGGTGTAGGCACCGGGGAGCTGTTTTTT
NA	TRBV6-5	TRBJ2-5	TRBD1	CASSYRDSIETQYF	TGTGCCAGCAGTTACCGGGACAGCATAGAGACCCAGTACTTC
NA	TRBV4-2	TRBJ2-1	TRBD2	CASSQAAGGDEQFF	TGTGCCAGCAGCCAAGCTGCGGGAGGCGATGAGCAGTTCTTC
NA	TRBV27	TRBJ1-2	NA	CASRSTGTSGYTF	TGTGCCAGCAGATCGACAGGCACCTCAGGCTACACCTTC
few	TRBV18	TRBJ2-7	TRBD2	CASSPAGRGSYEQYF	TGTGCCAGCTCACCTGCGGGGAGGGGTTCCTACGAGCAGTACTTC
once	TRBV27	TRBJ2-3	TRBD2	CASRPGRAGGDTQYF	TGTGCCAGCAGACCCGGGAGGGCCGGGGGAGATACGCAGTATTTT
once	TRBV29-1	TRBJ1-4	TRBD1	CSARTGSDEKLFF	TGCAGCGCACGGACAGGTTCGGATGAAAAACTGTTTTTT
NA	TRBV29-1	TRBJ2-7	NA	CSVWGGTLGEQYF	TGCAGCGTGTGGGGGGGGACACTGGGAGAGCAGTACTTC
few	TRBV10-3	TRBJ1-2	TRBD1	CAISEWGTGENYGYTF	TGTGCCATCAGTGAGTGGGGTACAGGGGAGAACTATGGCTACACCTTC
NA	TRBV4-1	TRBJ1-4	NA	CASSQGGIATNEKLFF	TGCGCCAGCAGCCAAGGCGGGATTGCAACTAATGAAAAACTGTTTTTT
NA	TRBV19	TRBJ2-2	TRBD1	CASSTRDRFTGELFF	TGTGCCAGTAGTACCAGGGACAGATTCACCGGGGAGCTGTTTTTT
NA	TRBV14	TRBJ1-6	NA	CASSQDGQALGGTLHF	TGTGCCAGCAGCCAAGACGGACAAGCGCTTGGGGGGACCCTCCACTTT
once	TRBV5-1	TRBJ1-2	NA	CASSLEGVDGYTF	TGCGCCAGCAGCTTGGAAGGGGTCGATGGCTACACCTTC
NA	TRBV5-1	TRBJ2-3	TRBD2	CASSLGSSGATDTQYF	TGCGCCAGCAGCTTGGGGTCTAGCGGAGCCACAGATACGCAGTATTTT
NA	TRBV9	TRBJ2-2	NA	CATDNPNTGELFF	TGTGCCACCGACAATCCAAACACCGGGGAGCTGTTTTTT
few	TRBV4-1	TRBJ2-7	NA	CASSQVRSYEQYF	TGCGCCAGCAGCCAAGTCCGGAGCTACGAGCAGTACTTC
NA	TRBV7-2	TRBJ1-1	NA	CASSINGNTEAFF	TGTGCCAGCAGCATAAACGGTAACACTGAAGCTTTCTTT
NA	TRBV19	TRBJ1-5	TRBD1	CASNDRAYSNQPQHF	TGTGCCAGTAACGACAGGGCCTATAGCAATCAGCCCCAGCATTTT
NA	TRBV4-1	TRBJ2-5	TRBD2	CASSQGTSGFRAETQYF	TGCGCCAGCAGCCAAGGGACTAGCGGGTTTCGGGCGGAGACCCAGTACTTC
NA	TRBV9	TRBJ2-7	TRBD2	CASSTSLAGGNEQYF	TGTGCCAGCAGCACCTCTCTAGCGGGAGGAAACGAGCAGTACTTC
NA	TRBV29-1	TRBJ2-2	NA	CSVLAGETGELFF	TGCAGCGTTTTGGCAGGGGAAACCGGGGAGCTGTTTTTT
NA	TRBV7-2	TRBJ2-3	TRBD2	CASPTSGGDTQYF	TGTGCCAGCCCGACTAGCGGCGGAGATACGCAGTATTTT
NA	TRBV5-4	TRBJ1-1	NA	CASSSLDTEAFF	TGTGCCAGCAGCTCCCTTGACACTGAAGCTTTCTTT
NA	TRBV7-3	TRBJ2-1	NA	CASSFAGANEQFF	TGTGCCAGCAGCTTTGCAGGGGCTAATGAGCAGTTCTTC
NA	TRBV2	TRBJ1-1	NA	CASNRESTEAFF	TGTGCCAGCAATCGGGAGAGCACTGAAGCTTTCTTT
NA	TRBV14	TRBJ2-1	TRBD2	CASSPGLAHYNEQFF	TGTGCCAGCAGCCCAGGACTAGCGCATTACAATGAGCAGTTCTTC
NA	TRBV5-4	TRBJ2-1	TRBD2	CASSLAGRAYNEQFF	TGTGCCAGCAGCTTGGCCGGGAGGGCCTACAATGAGCAGTTCTTC
once	TRBV18	TRBJ2-2	NA	CASSLDGDRRLNTGELFF	TGTGCCAGCTCACTGGACGGTGATCGCAGACTAAACACCGGGGAGCTGTTTTTT